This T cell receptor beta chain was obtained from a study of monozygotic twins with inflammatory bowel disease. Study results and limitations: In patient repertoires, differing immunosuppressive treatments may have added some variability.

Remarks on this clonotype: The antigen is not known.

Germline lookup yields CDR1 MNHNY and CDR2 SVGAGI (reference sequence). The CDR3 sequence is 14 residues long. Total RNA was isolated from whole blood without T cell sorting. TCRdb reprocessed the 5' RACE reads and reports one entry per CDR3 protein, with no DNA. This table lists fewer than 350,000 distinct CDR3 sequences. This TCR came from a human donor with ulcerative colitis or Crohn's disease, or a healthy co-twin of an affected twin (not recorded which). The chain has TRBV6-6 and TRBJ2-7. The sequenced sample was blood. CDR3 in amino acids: CASSYSSKGDEQYF.